This paragraph covers one TCR beta chain sequence. The data were taken from a study of blood T cell repertoires in COVID-19. Whole-study context: PBMCs, B-cell-depleted T cells, or T cells provided the cDNA or gDNA that made up the material.

Libraries were prepared by immunoSEQ multiplex PCR; TCRdb keeps only in-frame clonotypes and omits some of them. The sample has 180,000 or so clones; about 85% are singletons. The CDR3 contains 16 residues. Germline V lookup: CDR1 MDHEN, CDR2 SYDVKM. V dropped 4 bases and J dropped 8; count of bases not matched to a gene: 13. This chain joins TRBV28 and TRBJ1-4; the match to TRBD1 covers 7 bases. Sequenced input: peripheral blood. This sequence originates from a woman aged 80 or older in a cohort sampled during active or convalescent COVID-19. DNA for the CDR3: TGTGCCAGCAGTTCTCCCAGGAGACAGGGCCAAGAAAAACTGTTTTTT. It yields the protein CASSSPRRQGQEKLFF.